Below are 23 T cell receptor beta chains sequenced from a single sample in a study of PD-L1 blockade in urothelial cancer. The assay was immunoSEQ multiplex PCR, and TCRdb's table has in-frame clones only and misses some. The table has about 39,000 clones, about 89% seen once. Source: PBMCs, taken around atezolizumab (anti-PD-L1) treatment. The receptor source for this set is a man aged 60-69 years with urothelial cancer.

CDR3 in amino acids: CASSPRTLAANANTGELFF. The CDR3 DNA follows: TGCGCCAGCAGCCCAAGAACACTAGCGGCGAACGCGAACACCGGGGAGCTGTTTTTT. The chain joins TRBV5-1 to TRBJ2-2; 8 positions match TRBD2. V lost 4 bases and J lost 0; bases outside the gene matches: 14. The CDR3 loop spans 19 amino acids. CDR1 SGHRS and CDR2 YFSETQ come from the germline V gene.

The chain has TRBV28 and TRBJ2-7, with 7 bases that match TRBD2. The germline gives CDR1 MDHEN, CDR2 SYDVKM. The length of the CDR3 is 15 residues. With 0 bases clipped from V and 5 bases from J, the junction kept 7 bases outside the gene matches. CDR3 nucleotides: TGTGCCAGCAGTTTATGGGGGGGGTTGGCCCACGAGCAGTACTTC. Translated, it gives CASSLWGGLAHEQYF.

The chain combines TRBV2 with TRBJ1-5, with D uncertain. Germline lookup yields CDR1 SNHLY and CDR2 FYNNEI. The CDR3 is 13 residues long. Trimming removed 6 bases from V and 7 bases from J, with 13 bases in between. CDR3 region: CASRVLKSQPQHF. CDR3 sequence (DNA): TGTGCCAGCAGGGTTCTTAAGAGCCAGCCCCAGCATTTT.

This sequence joins TRBV5-1 and TRBJ2-5; D may be TRBD1 (6 bases). CDR1 is SGHRS and CDR2 is YFSETQ in the germline V gene. Trimming took 2 bases from V and 0 from J, leaving 8 bases between them. The CDR3 consists of 14 residues. The CDR3 nucleotides read TGCGCCAGCAGCTTCGGACAGAACCAAGAGACCCAGTACTTC. This translates into CASSFGQNQETQYF. The full variable domain, in which reference TRBV5-1 and TRBJ2-5 provide the parts outside the CDR3, is KAGVTQTPRYLIKTRGQQVTLSCSPISGHRSVSWYQQTPGQGLQFLFEYFSETQRNKGNFPGRFSGRQFSNSRSEMNVSTLELGDSALYLCASSFGQNQETQYFGPGTRLLVL.

The V gene is TRBV27, the J gene TRBJ1-1; possibly TRBD1 for D (5 bases). Trimming removed 5 bases from V and 4 bases from J, with 11 bases in between. The CDR3 totals 13 residues. Germline CDR1 MNHEY, CDR2 SMNVEV (reference sequence). The CDR3 nucleotides read TGTGCCAGCAGTCTCAAGGGACTCACTGAAGCTTTCTTT. This gives the protein CASSLKGLTEAFF.

This chain uses TRBV5-4 with TRBJ2-1, with D hard to call. V dropped 0 bases and J dropped 4 bases, with 11 bases sitting between them. Germline V gene sequence: CDR1 SGHNT, CDR2 YYREEE (reference sequence). The CDR3 contains 15 residues. The CDR3 spells CASSLESTAYNEQFF. CDR3 in DNA: TGTGCCAGCAGCTTGGAGTCTACAGCATACAATGAGCAGTTCTTC.

To note about this clone: This likely comes from a read error, as the CDR3 has no conserved phenylalanine or tryptophan at its end. The rearrangement joins TRBV6-5 to TRBJ2-7; 11 bases fit TRBD1. CDR1 is MNHEY, CDR2 SVGAGI, per germline. This CDR3 is built from 15 residues. The V gene end was trimmed by 6 bases and the J gene end by 1 base; junction bases not matched to a gene: 5. The CDR3, as DNA: TGTGCCAGCAGGTTCGGGACAGGGGGTTCCTACGAGCAGTACCTC. Its protein is CASRFGTGGSYEQYL.

The rearrangement uses TRBV4-2 and TRBJ2-7; D perhaps matches TRBD2 (6 bases). From germline, CDR1 is LGHNA and CDR2 YNFKEQ. V lost 2 bases and J 2 bases, leaving 16 bases between the germline ends. This CDR3 comprises 16 residues. The chain's CDR3 is CASSQWVTGAAYEQYF. The CDR3 nucleotides are TGTGCCAGCAGCCAATGGGTGACGGGAGCCGCCTACGAGCAGTACTTC.

The chain combines TRBV27 with TRBJ2-2; 7 positions agree with TRBD1. This CDR3 region has 14 residues. The V and J ends lost 8 bases and 3 bases, in that order; junction bases with no gene match: 6. In germline, CDR1 is MNHEY, CDR2 SMNVEV (reference sequence). The DNA of the CDR3 is TGTGCCAGCCGTCGGGACAGCGACACCGGGGAGCTGTTTTTT. Its protein product is CASRRDSDTGELFF.

The chain couples TRBV28 to TRBJ2-7, with 8 bases fitting TRBD1. Trimming removed 7 bases from V and 3 bases from J; junction bases left unmatched: 11. The CDR3 covers 15 residues. Germline V CDR1 and CDR2: MDHEN, SYDVKM. CDR3 nucleotides: TGTGCCAGCACCTCTCCCGGGACAGGAGACTACGAGCAGTACTTC. This codes for CASTSPGTGDYEQYF. Using reference TRBV28 and TRBJ2-7 for the parts outside the CDR3, the full variable domain is DVKVTQSSRYLVKRTGEKVFLECVQDMDHENMFWYRQDPGLGLRLIYFSYDVKMKEKGDIPEGYSVSREKKERFSLILESASTNQTSMYLCASTSPGTGDYEQYFGPGTRLTVT.

As concerns this clone: Germline and junction disagree at one end, which may indicate a read error. The chain recombines TRBV5-1 with TRBJ2-7; TRBD2 is a possible D gene (6 bases). The CDR3 has 13 amino acids. Germline-derived CDR1 and CDR2 are SGHRS and YFSETQ. CDR3 protein: CASSSGTAYKQYF. The CDR3 nucleotides read TGCGCCAGCAGCTCCGGGACTGCCTACAAGCAGTACTTC. Filled out from reference TRBV5-1 and TRBJ2-7, the complete variable domain reads KAGVTQTPRYLIKTRGQQVTLSCSPISGHRSVSWYQQTPGQGLQFLFEYFSETQRNKGNFPGRFSGRQFSNSRSEMNVSTLELGDSALYLCASSSGTAYKQYFGPGTRLTVT.

V usage is TRBV9 and J usage is TRBJ2-3, with 11 bases that match TRBD2. The CDR3 totals 18 residues. With 0 bases clipped from V and 2 bases from J, the junction kept 8 bases outside the gene matches. Germline V CDR1 and CDR2: SGDLS, YYNGEE. This chain's CDR3 is CASSVGGGGLAVTDTQYF. The CDR3 region has the DNA TGTGCCAGCAGCGTAGGTGGAGGGGGACTAGCGGTCACAGATACGCAGTATTTT.

The J gene is TRBJ2-3, the V gene TRBV10-3; D may be TRBD2 (5 bases). CDR3 size: 14 residues. Germline CDR1 ENHRY, CDR2 SYGVKD. Between the trimmed V and J ends, which lost 7 bases and 0 bases, there was a span of 11 bases. In DNA, the CDR3 is TGTGCCATCACCCCGGGATCTAGCACAGATACGCAGTATTTT. Translated, it gives CAITPGSSTDTQYF.

The chain combines TRBV4-1 with TRBJ1-2; D possibly corresponds to TRBD1 (5 bases). In germline, CDR1 is MGHRA, CDR2 YSYEKL. The CDR3 covers 14 residues. V was trimmed by 4 bases and J by 3 bases, leaving 12 bases between them. In DNA, the CDR3 is TGCGCCAGCAGCCGGGTAGGGGTTGACTATGGCTACACCTTC. Translation: CASSRVGVDYGYTF.

This clone was observed once. This sequence joins TRBV18 and TRBJ2-2; D is undetermined. The CDR3 has 16 amino acids. Germline V CDR1 and CDR2: KGHSH, LQKENI. The V gene lost 6 bases and the J gene lost 0 bases, with 14 bases spanning the gap. The chain's CDR3 is CASSSARLANTGELFF. CDR3 nucleotide sequence: TGTGCCAGCTCGTCAGCTCGGCTAGCGAACACCGGGGAGCTGTTTTTT.

The J gene is TRBJ2-2, the V gene TRBV5-1; the D gene is possibly TRBD2 (6 bases). In germline, CDR1 is SGHRS, CDR2 YFSETQ. This CDR3 comprises 16 residues. Trimming shortened V by 3 bases and J by 3 bases, and 15 bases separated the two germline ends. The CDR3 loop reads CASSWAGGGDTGELFF. The CDR3 coding sequence is TGCGCCAGCAGCTGGGCCGGGGGTGGTGACACCGGGGAGCTGTTTTTT.

V usage is TRBV4-2 and J usage is TRBJ2-1, with 10 bases fitting TRBD2. The V and J ends lost 4 bases and 0 bases, in that order; junction bases with no gene match: 3. The CDR3 has 16 residues. CDR1 LGHNA and CDR2 YNFKEQ come from the germline V gene. The DNA for the CDR3 is TGTGCCAGCAGCCCCAGACTAGCGGGCTCCTACAATGAGCAGTTCTTC. Amino acids: CASSPRLAGSYNEQFF.

The CDR3 region is CASSLVGGRETQYF. DNA for the CDR3: TGTGCCAGCAGCTTAGTGGGAGGGAGAGAGACCCAGTACTTC. The rearrangement links TRBV7-9 to TRBJ2-5; 7 bases are a match to TRBD2. V was clipped by 1 base and J by 4 bases; unmatched bases: 3. Germline CDR1 SEHNR, CDR2 FQNEAQ (reference sequence). The CDR3 consists of 14 residues. Together with reference TRBV7-9 and TRBJ2-5, the CDR3 gives the full variable domain: DTGVSQNPRHKITKRGQNVTFRCDPISEHNRLYWYRQTLGQGPEFLTYFQNEAQLEKSRLLSDRFSAERPKGSFSTLEIQRTEQGDSAMYLCASSLVGGRETQYFGPGTRLLVL.

This sequence joins TRBV7-2 and TRBJ2-3, with a weak D call TRBD2 (5 bases). The V gene's germline CDR1 is SGHTA and CDR2 FQGNSA. V lost 5 bases to trimming and J lost 9 bases, with 18 bases between them. CDR3 length: 14 amino acids. The CDR3 nucleotides read TGTGCCAGCAGCGAGAGGGCTAGTCTACGGACGCAGTATTTT. It is translated as CASSERASLRTQYF.

V and J are TRBV6-6 and TRBJ2-7, with TRBD2 as a possible D gene (6 bases). Germline V gene sequence: CDR1 MNHNY, CDR2 SVGAGI (reference sequence). The germline V and J ends were trimmed by 0 bases and 10 bases, with 10 bases remaining between them. This CDR3 comprises 12 residues. The DNA of the CDR3 is TGTGCCAGCAGTTACTCGCCGGGACTTCAGTACTTC. Amino acids: CASSYSPGLQYF.

The rearrangement uses TRBV19 and TRBJ2-3; D perhaps matches TRBD1 (5 bases). The CDR3 runs 14 residues. Trimming took off 5 bases at V and 3 bases at J, with 12 bases between the two ends. Germline V gene lookup returns CDR1 LNHDA and CDR2 SQIVND (reference sequence). This chain's CDR3 is CASSFVRGTDTQYF. The DNA of the CDR3 is TGTGCCAGTAGTTTCGTTAGGGGTACAGATACGCAGTATTTT.

V and J are TRBV5-1 and TRBJ2-2; D gene unclear. Germline CDR1 SGHRS, CDR2 YFSETQ. The CDR3 has 15 amino acids. Trimming removed 2 bases at V and 2 bases at J, with 10 bases between. DNA of the CDR3: TGCGCCAGCAGCTTTCTTACTCCTAACACCGGGGAGCTGTTTTTT. This codes for CASSFLTPNTGELFF.

The chain employs TRBV9 and TRBJ2-3; weak D call: TRBD2 (6 bases). Germline CDR1 SGDLS, CDR2 YYNGEE. The length of the CDR3 is 17 residues. Trimming took 2 bases from V and 0 from J, leaving 16 bases between them. The CDR3 loop reads CASSVLGGRGSTDTQYF. The CDR3 nucleotides read TGTGCCAGCAGCGTTTTAGGAGGGCGGGGAAGCACAGATACGCAGTATTTT.